This TCR beta chain was sequenced for a study of blood T cell repertoires in COVID-19. This clone has just a few counts. This CDR3 has 13 amino acids. Germline V gene data show CDR1 as SGHNT and CDR2 as YYREEE (reference sequence). V was trimmed by 0 bases and J by 12 bases, leaving 13 bases between them. TCRdb's copy holds only in-frame clones and misses some; the assay was immunoSEQ multiplex PCR. The sample carries 81,000 or so clones, about 85% recorded once. This rearrangement joins TRBV5-4 to TRBJ2-1; D is ambiguous. The clonotype comes from a woman aged 70 to 79 with active or convalescent COVID-19. The sequencing input was peripheral blood. Here the CDR3 reads CASSLDTGFGQFF. The CDR3 bases are TGTGCCAGCAGCTTGGACACGGGTTTCGGGCAGTTCTTC.